The sequence of this TCR beta chain was determined in a study of cytomegalovirus exposure and HLA in healthy donors. For the study at large: An earlier analysis identified approximately 120 million unique TCR beta sequences in about 179 million T cells. Study outcomes and limitations: Donors were assumed by presence/absence analyses to have roughly uniform sequencing depth. In a later analysis, donors in an Asian-associated ancestry cluster reportedly had fewer N-insertions in productive TCRs than the cohort mean.

The germline gives CDR1 MNHNS, CDR2 SASEGT. Losses at the gene ends were 10 bases for V and 3 bases for J; bases not matched to a gene: 6. This CDR3 is built from 13 residues. In the case of this clone: Its specificity is not known.

A multiplex PCR was run with 60 Vbeta primers and 13 Jbeta primers. How the authors handled the data: Unique TCR beta chains numbered roughly 84 million in a later analysis, with around 10 million shared. Sequenced by immunoSEQ multiplex PCR; TCRdb stores in-frame clones only, minus some. D and trimming come from the DNA, and the V and J calls and clone size come from that table. The data show 150,000 to 200,000 clones, 81% seen once. This TCR came from a man between 35 and 55 years old in good health and CMV-seropositive. Sequencing was performed on PBMCs. The chain employs TRBV6-1 and TRBJ2-1; 7 bases align to TRBD2. The CDR3, as DNA: TGTGCCACTAGCGGACCTTTCTACAATGAGCAGTTCTTC. It translates to CATSGPFYNEQFF.